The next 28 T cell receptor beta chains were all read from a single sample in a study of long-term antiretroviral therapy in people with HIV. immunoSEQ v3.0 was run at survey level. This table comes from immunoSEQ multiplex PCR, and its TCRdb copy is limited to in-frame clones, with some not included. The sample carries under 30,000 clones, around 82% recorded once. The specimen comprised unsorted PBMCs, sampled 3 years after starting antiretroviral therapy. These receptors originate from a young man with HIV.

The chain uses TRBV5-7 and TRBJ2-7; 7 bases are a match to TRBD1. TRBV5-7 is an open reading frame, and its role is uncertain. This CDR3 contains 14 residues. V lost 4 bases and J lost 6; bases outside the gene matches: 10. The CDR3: CASSLSQGRGEQYV. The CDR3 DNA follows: TGTGCCAGCAGCCTCTCACAGGGGCGAGGCGAGCAGTACGTC.

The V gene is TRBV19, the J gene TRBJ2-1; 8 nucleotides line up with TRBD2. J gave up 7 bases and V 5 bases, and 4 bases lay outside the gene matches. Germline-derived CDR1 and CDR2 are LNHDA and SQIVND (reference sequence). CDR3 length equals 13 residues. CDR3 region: CASSWRGANEQFF. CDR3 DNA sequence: TGTGCCAGTAGTTGGCGGGGGGCAAATGAGCAGTTCTTC.

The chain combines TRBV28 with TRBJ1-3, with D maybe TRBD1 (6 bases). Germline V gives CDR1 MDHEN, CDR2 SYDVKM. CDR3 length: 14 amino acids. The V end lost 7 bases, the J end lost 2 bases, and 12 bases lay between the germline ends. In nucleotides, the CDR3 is TGTGCCAGCAATCCCGGACAGACTGGAAACACCATATATTTT. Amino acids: CASNPGQTGNTIYF.

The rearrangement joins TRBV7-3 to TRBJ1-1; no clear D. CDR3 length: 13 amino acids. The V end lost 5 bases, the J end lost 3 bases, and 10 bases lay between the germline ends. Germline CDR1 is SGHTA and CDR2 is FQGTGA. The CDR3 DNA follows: TGTGCCAGCAGCCCCGGTAGGGACACTGAAGCTTTCTTT. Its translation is CASSPGRDTEAFF.

The CDR3 nucleotides are TGTGCCAGCAGCCAAGCCTTCCCCTACGAGCAGTACTTC. This gives the protein CASSQAFPYEQYF. The chain combines TRBV2 with TRBJ2-7, with D unresolved. Germline V gene data show CDR1 as SNHLY and CDR2 as FYNNEI. Trimming stripped 6 bases from V and 2 bases from J, with 11 bases between. The CDR3 covers 13 residues.

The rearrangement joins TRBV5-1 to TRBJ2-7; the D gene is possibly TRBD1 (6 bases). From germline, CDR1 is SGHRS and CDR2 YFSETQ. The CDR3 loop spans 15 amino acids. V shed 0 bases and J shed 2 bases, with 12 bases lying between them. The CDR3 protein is CASSLERQATYEQYF. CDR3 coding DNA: TGCGCCAGCAGCTTGGAAAGACAGGCCACCTACGAGCAGTACTTC.

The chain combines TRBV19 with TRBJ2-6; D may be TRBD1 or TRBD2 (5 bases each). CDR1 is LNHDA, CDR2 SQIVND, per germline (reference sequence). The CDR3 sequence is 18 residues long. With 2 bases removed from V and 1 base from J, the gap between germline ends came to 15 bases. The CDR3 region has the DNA TGTGCCAGTAGTATATCCTCCGGGGCCTGGTCTGGGGCCAACGTCCTGACTTTC. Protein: CASSISSGAWSGANVLTF.

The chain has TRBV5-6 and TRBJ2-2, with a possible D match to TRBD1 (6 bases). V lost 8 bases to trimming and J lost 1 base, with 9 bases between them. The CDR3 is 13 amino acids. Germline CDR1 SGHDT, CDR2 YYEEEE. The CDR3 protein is CASKTGNTGELFF. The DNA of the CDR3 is TGTGCCAGTAAGACAGGGAACACCGGGGAGCTGTTTTTT.

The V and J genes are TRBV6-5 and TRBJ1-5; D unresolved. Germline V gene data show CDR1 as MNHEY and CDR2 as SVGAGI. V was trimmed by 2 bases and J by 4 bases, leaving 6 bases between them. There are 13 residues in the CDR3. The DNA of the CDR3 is TGTGCCAGCAGTTACAAATGGAATCAGCCCCAGCATTTT. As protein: CASSYKWNQPQHF.

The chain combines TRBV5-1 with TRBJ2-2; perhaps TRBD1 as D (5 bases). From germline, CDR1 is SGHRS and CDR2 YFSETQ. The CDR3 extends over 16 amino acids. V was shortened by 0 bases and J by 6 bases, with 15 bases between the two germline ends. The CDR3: CASSLVGQGLPGELFF. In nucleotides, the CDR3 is TGCGCCAGCAGCTTGGTCGGGCAGGGTCTCCCCGGGGAGCTGTTTTTT.

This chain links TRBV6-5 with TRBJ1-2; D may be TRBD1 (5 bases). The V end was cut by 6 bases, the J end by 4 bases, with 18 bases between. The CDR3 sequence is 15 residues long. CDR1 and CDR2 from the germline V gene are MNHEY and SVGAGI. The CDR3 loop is CASSPPVGRGYGYTF. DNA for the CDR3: TGTGCCAGCAGCCCCCCCGTCGGGAGGGGCTATGGCTACACCTTC.

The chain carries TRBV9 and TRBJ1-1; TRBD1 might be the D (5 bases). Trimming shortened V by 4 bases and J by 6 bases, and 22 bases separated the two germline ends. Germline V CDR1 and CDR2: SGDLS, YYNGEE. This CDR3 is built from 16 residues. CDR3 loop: CASSPLGQKGEAEAFF. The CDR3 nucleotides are TGTGCCAGCAGCCCCCTCGGACAAAAAGGAGAAGCTGAAGCTTTCTTT. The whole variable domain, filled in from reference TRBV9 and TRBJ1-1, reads DSGVTQTPKHLITATGQRVTLRCSPRSGDLSVYWYQQSLDQGLQFLIQYYNGEERAKGNILERFSAQQFPDLHSELNLSSLELGDSALYFCASSPLGQKGEAEAFFGQGTRLTVV.

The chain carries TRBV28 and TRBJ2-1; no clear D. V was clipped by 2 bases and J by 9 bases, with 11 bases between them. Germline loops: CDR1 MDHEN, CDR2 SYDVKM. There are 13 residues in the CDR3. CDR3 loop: CASSLGRELEQFF. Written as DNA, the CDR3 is TGTGCCAGCAGTTTAGGGCGAGAACTTGAGCAGTTCTTC.

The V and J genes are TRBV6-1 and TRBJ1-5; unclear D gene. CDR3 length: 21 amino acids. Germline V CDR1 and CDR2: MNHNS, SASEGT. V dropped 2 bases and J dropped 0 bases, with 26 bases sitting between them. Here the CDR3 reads CASSEPTRPGGLMNSNQPQHF. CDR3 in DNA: TGTGCCAGCAGTGAACCGACAAGGCCCGGTGGACTAATGAATAGCAATCAGCCCCAGCATTTT.

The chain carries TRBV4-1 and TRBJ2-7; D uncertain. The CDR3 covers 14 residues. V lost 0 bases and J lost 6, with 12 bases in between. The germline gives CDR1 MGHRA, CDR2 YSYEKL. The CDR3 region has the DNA TGCGCCAGCAGCCAAGACCCCGGAGCGACCGAGCAGTACTTC. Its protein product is CASSQDPGATEQYF.

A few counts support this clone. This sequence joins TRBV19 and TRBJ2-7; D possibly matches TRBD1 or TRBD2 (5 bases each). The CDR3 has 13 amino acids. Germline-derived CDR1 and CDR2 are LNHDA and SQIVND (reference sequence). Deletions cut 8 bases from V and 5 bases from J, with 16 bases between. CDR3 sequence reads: CASAGTGWNEQYF. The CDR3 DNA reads TGTGCCAGTGCCGGGACCGGGTGGAACGAGCAGTACTTC. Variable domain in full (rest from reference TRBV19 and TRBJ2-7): DGGITQSPKYLFRKEGQNVTLSCEQNLNHDAMYWYRQDPGQGLRLIYYSQIVNDFQKGDIAEGYSVSREKKESFPLTVTSAQKNPTAFYLCASAGTGWNEQYFGPGTRLTVT.

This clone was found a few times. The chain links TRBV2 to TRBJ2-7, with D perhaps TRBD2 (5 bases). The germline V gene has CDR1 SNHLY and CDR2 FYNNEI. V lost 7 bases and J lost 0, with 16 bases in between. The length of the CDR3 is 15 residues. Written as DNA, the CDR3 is TGTGCCAGCACATTCGATAGCGCCAGCTCCTACGAGCAGTACTTC. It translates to CASTFDSASSYEQYF. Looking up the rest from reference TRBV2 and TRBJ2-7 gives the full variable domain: EPEVTQTPSHQVTQMGQEVILRCVPISNHLYFYWYRQILGQKVEFLVSFYNNEISEKSEIFDDQFSVERPDGSNFTLKIRSTKLEDSAMYFCASTFDSASSYEQYFGPGTRLTVT.

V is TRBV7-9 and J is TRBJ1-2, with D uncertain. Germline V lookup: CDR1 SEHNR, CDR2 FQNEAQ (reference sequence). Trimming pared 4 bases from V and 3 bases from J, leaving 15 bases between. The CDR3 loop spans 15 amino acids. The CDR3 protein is CASSWPGSGHYGYTF. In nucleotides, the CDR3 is TGTGCCAGCAGCTGGCCAGGATCGGGCCACTATGGCTACACCTTC. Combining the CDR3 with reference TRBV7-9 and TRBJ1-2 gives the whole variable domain DTGVSQNPRHKITKRGQNVTFRCDPISEHNRLYWYRQTLGQGPEFLTYFQNEAQLEKSRLLSDRFSAERPKGSFSTLEIQRTEQGDSAMYLCASSWPGSGHYGYTFGSGTRLTVV.

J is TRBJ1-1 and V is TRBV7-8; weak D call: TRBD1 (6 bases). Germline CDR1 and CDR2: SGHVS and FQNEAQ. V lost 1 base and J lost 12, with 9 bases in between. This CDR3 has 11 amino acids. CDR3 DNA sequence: TGTGCCAGCAGCTTAGGGGACATCCCTTTCTTT. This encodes CASSLGDIPFF.

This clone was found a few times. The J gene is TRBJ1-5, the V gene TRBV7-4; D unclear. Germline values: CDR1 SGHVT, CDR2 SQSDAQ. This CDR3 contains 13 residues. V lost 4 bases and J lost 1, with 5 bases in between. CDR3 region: CASSSYSNQPQHF. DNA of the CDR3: TGTGCCAGCAGCTCGTACAGCAATCAGCCCCAGCATTTT.

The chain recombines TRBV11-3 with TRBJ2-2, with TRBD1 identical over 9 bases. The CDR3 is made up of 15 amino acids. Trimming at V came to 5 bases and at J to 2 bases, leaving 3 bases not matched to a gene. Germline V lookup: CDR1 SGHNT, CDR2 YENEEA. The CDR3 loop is CASSPGQGNTGELFF. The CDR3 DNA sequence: TGTGCCAGCAGCCCGGGACAGGGCAACACCGGGGAGCTGTTTTTT.

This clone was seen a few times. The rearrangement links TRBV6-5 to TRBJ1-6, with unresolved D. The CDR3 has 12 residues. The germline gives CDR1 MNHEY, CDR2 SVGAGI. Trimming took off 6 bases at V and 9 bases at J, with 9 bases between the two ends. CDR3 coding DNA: TGTGCCAGCAGACCAGGACGTTCACCCCTCCACTTT. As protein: CASRPGRSPLHF.

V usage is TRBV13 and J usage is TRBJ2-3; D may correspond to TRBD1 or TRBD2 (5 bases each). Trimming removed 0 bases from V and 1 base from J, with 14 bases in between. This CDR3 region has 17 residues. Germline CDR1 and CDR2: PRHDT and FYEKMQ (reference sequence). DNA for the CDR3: TGTGCCAGCAGCTTAGGTCGGTATTGGGACGGCACAGATACGCAGTATTTT. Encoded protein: CASSLGRYWDGTDTQYF.

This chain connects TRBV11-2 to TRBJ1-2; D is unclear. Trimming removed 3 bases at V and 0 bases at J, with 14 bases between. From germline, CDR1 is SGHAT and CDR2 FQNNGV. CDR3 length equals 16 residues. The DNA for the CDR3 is TGTGCCAGCAGCTTGGACGCGGGCCTCACTAACTATGGCTACACCTTC. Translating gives CASSLDAGLTNYGYTF. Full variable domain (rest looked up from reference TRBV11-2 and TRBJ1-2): EAGVAQSPRYKIIEKRQSVAFWCNPISGHATLYWYQQILGQGPKLLIQFQNNGVVDDSQLPKDRFSAERLKGVDSTLKIQPAKLEDSAVYLCASSLDAGLTNYGYTFGSGTRLTVV.

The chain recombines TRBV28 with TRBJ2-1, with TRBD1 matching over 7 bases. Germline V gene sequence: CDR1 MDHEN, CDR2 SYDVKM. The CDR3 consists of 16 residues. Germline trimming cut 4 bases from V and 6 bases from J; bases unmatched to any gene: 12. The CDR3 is CASSSGSTGLRNEQFF. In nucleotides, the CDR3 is TGTGCCAGCAGTTCAGGATCGACAGGGCTTCGCAATGAGCAGTTCTTC.

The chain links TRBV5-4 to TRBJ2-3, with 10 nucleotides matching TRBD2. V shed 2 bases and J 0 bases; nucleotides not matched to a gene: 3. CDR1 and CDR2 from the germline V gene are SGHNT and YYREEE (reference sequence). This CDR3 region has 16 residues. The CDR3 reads CASSFASGGSTDTQYF. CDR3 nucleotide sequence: TGTGCCAGCAGCTTCGCTAGCGGGGGAAGCACAGATACGCAGTATTTT.

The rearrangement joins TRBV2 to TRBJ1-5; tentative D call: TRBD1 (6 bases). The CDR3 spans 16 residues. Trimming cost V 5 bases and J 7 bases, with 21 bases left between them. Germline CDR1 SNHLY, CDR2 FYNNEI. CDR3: CASSPPPAGDGQPQHF. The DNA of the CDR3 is TGTGCCAGCAGTCCCCCTCCTGCAGGGGACGGACAGCCCCAGCATTTT.

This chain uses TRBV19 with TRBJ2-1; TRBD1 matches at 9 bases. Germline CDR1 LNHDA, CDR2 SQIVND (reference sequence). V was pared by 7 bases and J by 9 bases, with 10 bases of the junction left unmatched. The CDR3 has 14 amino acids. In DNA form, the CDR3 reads TGTGCCAGTAAGGTTGGACAGGGGTCGGCTGAGCAGTTCTTC. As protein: CASKVGQGSAEQFF.